The 13 T cell receptor beta chains reported below all come from one sample, sequenced in a study of beta chain features in type 1 diabetes. Expressed TCRB transcripts were sequenced, since all the RNA that had been isolated was reverse transcribed. Generated by immunoSEQ multiplex PCR, the TCRdb table keeps only in-frame clones and is missing some. Of around 240,000 clones in the sample, over 9.5% are singletons; the top ten hold 0.034%. The sample was naive CD4+ T cells from blood. These receptor sequences come from a woman in her late teens or twenties in good health.

V gene TRBV6-1 combines with J gene TRBJ2-3; the match to TRBD2 covers 8 bases. Germline V lookup: CDR1 MNHNS, CDR2 SASEGT. The trim removed 3 bases at V and 6 bases at J, leaving 8 bases unmatched. This CDR3 contains 15 residues. CDR3: CASSESGGPGDTQYF. The CDR3 DNA reads as TGTGCCAGCAGTGAGAGCGGGGGCCCGGGGGATACGCAGTATTTT.

V and J are TRBV11-2 and TRBJ2-7; tentative D call: TRBD2 (6 bases). The germline V gene has CDR1 SGHAT and CDR2 FQNNGV. The CDR3 is 17 residues long. V was trimmed by 1 base and J by 4 bases, leaving 20 bases between them. The CDR3 nucleotides are TGTGCCAGCAGCTTAGCCCGACTGGGCGGGATACATTACGAGCAGTACTTC. Translation: CASSLARLGGIHYEQYF.

This clone was counted only a few times. The rearrangement links TRBV5-1 to TRBJ1-5; 9 nucleotides agree with TRBD1. The CDR3 is 14 amino acids. V lost 4 bases to trimming and J lost 7 bases; unmatched junction nucleotides: 6. CDR1 and CDR2 (germline): SGHRS, YFSETQ. The chain's CDR3 is CASSIGTGRQPQHF. CDR3 in DNA: TGCGCCAGCAGCATCGGGACAGGGAGACAGCCCCAGCATTTT.

The chain couples TRBV5-1 to TRBJ1-1; D uncertain. Trimming shortened V by 0 bases and J by 5 bases, and 14 bases separated the two germline ends. The V gene's germline CDR1 is SGHRS and CDR2 YFSETQ. This CDR3 spans 15 amino acids. The CDR3 DNA reads TGCGCCAGCAGCTTGGCTCTAAGTGGAGGGACTGAAGCTTTCTTT. Translating it yields CASSLALSGGTEAFF.

This clone occurred a few times. J is TRBJ2-3 and V is TRBV5-1; the D gene is possibly TRBD2 (6 bases). This CDR3 has 14 amino acids. The ends were cut back, 4 bases at V and 4 bases at J, with 13 bases in the middle. CDR1 and CDR2 (germline): SGHRS, YFSETQ. The DNA of the CDR3 is TGCGCCAGCAGCGTGGGGACTGTCGCAGATACGCAGTATTTT. It is translated as CASSVGTVADTQYF.

The V and J genes are TRBV15 and TRBJ1-1, with 8 bases lining up with TRBD1. V shed 2 bases, J shed 6 bases, and the junction held 11 bases outside the gene matches. The length of the CDR3 is 16 residues. CDR1 LNHNV and CDR2 YYDKDF come from the germline V gene (reference sequence). The CDR3 loop is CATSRPGGRGLAEAFF. The CDR3 coding sequence is TGTGCCACCAGCAGACCCGGAGGCAGGGGGCTCGCTGAAGCTTTCTTT.

This clone was counted a few times. CDR3 loop: CAWSEIGTAIYGYTF. The CDR3 coding sequence is TGTGCCTGGAGTGAAATCGGGACAGCCATCTATGGCTACACCTTC. The chain uses TRBV30 and TRBJ1-2; 7 nucleotides agree with TRBD1. There are 15 residues in the CDR3. Trimming took 1 base from V and 4 from J; bases not matched to a gene: 9. Germline V gene sequence: CDR1 GTSNPN, CDR2 SVGIG (reference sequence). Full variable domain (outside the CDR3, taken from reference TRBV30 and TRBJ1-2): SQTIHQWPATLVQPVGSPLSLECTVEGTSNPNLYWYRQAAGRGLQLLFYSVGIGQISSEVPQNLSASRPQDRQFILSSKKLLLSDSGFYLCAWSEIGTAIYGYTFGSGTRLTVV.

This clone turned up a few times. The chain couples TRBV14 to TRBJ2-1, with TRBD2 matching 11 bases. Germline V gives CDR1 SGHDN, CDR2 FVKESK. The CDR3 runs to 20 residues. With 3 bases clipped from V and 0 bases from J, the junction kept 13 bases outside the gene matches. This chain's CDR3 is CASSHLTSGRLRGSYNEQFF. The CDR3 DNA follows: TGTGCCAGCAGCCACCTCACTAGCGGGAGATTACGGGGCTCCTACAATGAGCAGTTCTTC. The whole variable domain, filled in from reference TRBV14 and TRBJ2-1, reads EAGVTQFPSHSVIEKGQTVTLRCDPISGHDNLYWYRRVMGKEIKFLLHFVKESKQDESGMPNNRFLAERTGGTYSTLKVQPAELEDSGVYFCASSHLTSGRLRGSYNEQFFGPGTRLTVL.

This clone turned up a few times. The chain recombines TRBV29-1 with TRBJ2-5; the match to TRBD2 covers 12 bases. The CDR3 extends over 14 amino acids. J was trimmed by 4 bases and V by 4 bases; bases with no gene match: 4. In germline, CDR1 is SQVTM, CDR2 ANQGSEA. Here the CDR3 reads CSVGLAGVGETQYF. The CDR3 nucleotides are TGCAGCGTTGGACTAGCGGGAGTCGGAGAGACCCAGTACTTC.

This clone was seen a few times. As DNA, the CDR3 is TGCAGCGGTGGACAGGGGGTAAACTATGGCTACACCTTC. Encoded protein: CSGGQGVNYGYTF. The chain couples TRBV29-1 to TRBJ1-2, with 10 bases that match TRBD1. The CDR3 totals 13 residues. In germline, CDR1 is SQVTM, CDR2 ANQGSEA. V trimming: 7 bases; J trimming: 2 bases; junction bases outside the gene matches: 4.

This clone was seen a few times. The chain employs TRBV10-3 and TRBJ1-1; D unresolved. CDR3 length: 13 residues. V was clipped by 0 bases and J by 8 bases, with 10 bases between them. Germline assignment: CDR1 ENHRY and CDR2 SYGVKD. In DNA, the CDR3 is TGTGCCATCAGTGAGTCCACAGCAGCCGAAGCTTTCTTT. Residues: CAISESTAAEAFF.

This clone was counted a few times. This chain connects TRBV2 to TRBJ2-5, with D unclear. The germline CDR1 and CDR2 sequences are SNHLY and FYNNEI. V was pared by 4 bases and J by 5 bases, with 14 bases between. CDR3 size: 14 residues. The CDR3 loop is CASSGSTVEETQYF. In nucleotides, the CDR3 is TGTGCCAGCAGTGGTTCGACCGTGGAGGAGACCCAGTACTTC.

The table lists this clone with a few counts. V and J are TRBV30 and TRBJ1-2; 8 bases line up with TRBD1. This CDR3 comprises 15 residues. Germline V gene data show CDR1 as GTSNPN and CDR2 as SVGIG (reference sequence). Trimming at V came to 2 bases and at J to 4 bases, leaving 9 bases not matched to a gene. DNA for the CDR3: TGTGCCTGGAGTTCTCTCGCAGGGGGCATCTATGGCTACACCTTC. Encoded protein: CAWSSLAGGIYGYTF.